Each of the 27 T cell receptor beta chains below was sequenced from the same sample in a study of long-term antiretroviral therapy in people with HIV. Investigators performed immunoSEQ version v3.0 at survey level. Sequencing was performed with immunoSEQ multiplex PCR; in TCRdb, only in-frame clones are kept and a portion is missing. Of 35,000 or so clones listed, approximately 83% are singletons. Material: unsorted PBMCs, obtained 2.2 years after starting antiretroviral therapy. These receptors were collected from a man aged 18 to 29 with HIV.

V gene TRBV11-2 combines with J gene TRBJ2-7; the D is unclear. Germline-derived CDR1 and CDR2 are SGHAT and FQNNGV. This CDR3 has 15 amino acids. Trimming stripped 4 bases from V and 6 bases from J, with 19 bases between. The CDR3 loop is CASSSPTLSGAEQYF. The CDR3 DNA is TGTGCCAGCAGCTCCCCGACCTTGAGTGGAGCCGAGCAGTACTTC.

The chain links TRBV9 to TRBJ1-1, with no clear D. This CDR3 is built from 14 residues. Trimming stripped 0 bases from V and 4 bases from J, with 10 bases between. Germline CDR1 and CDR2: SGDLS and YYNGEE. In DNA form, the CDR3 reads TGTGCCAGCAGCGTAGCTACGTCGGTCACTGAAGCTTTCTTT. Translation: CASSVATSVTEAFF.

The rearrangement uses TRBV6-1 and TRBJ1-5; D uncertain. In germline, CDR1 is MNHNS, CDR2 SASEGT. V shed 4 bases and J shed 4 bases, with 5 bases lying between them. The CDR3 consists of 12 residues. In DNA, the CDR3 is TGTGCCAGCAGTGGGGTTAATCAGCCCCAGCATTTT. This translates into CASSGVNQPQHF.

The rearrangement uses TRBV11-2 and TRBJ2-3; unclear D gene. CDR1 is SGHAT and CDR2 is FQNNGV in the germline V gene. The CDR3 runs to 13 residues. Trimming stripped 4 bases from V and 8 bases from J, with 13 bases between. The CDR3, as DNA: TGTGCCAGCAGCTCCCCCCAGGAAGGTACGCAGTATTTT. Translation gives CASSSPQEGTQYF.

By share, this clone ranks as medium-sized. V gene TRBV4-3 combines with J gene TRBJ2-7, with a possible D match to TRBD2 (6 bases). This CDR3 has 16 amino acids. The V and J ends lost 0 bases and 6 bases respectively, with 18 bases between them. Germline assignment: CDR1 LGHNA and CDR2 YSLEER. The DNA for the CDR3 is TGCGCCAGCAGCCAAGACGGGGTCGGGAGAGGCGGCGAGCAGTACTTC. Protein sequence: CASSQDGVGRGGEQYF.

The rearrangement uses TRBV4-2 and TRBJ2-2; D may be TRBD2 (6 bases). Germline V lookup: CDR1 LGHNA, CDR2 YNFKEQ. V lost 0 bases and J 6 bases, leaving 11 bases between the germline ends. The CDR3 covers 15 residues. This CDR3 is CASSQEGAGSGELFF. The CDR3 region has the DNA TGTGCCAGCAGCCAAGAAGGCGCGGGGTCCGGGGAGCTGTTTTTT.

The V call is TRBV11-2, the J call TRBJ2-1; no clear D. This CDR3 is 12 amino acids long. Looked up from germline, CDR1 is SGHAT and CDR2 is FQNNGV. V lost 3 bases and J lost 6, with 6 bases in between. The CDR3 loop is CASSFSGNEQFF. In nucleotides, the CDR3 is TGTGCCAGCAGCTTCTCTGGCAATGAGCAGTTCTTC.

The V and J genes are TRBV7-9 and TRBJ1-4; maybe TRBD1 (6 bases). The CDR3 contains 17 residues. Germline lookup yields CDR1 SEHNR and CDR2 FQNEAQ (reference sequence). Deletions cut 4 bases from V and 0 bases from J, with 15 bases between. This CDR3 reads CASSSGQTSTTNEKLFF. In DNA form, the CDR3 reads TGTGCCAGCAGCTCCGGACAGACTAGCACAACTAATGAAAAACTGTTTTTT.

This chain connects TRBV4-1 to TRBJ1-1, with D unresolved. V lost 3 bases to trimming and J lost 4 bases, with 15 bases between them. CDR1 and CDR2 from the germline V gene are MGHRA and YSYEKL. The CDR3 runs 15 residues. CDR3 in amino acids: CASSQTRGGRTEAFF. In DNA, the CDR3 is TGCGCCAGCAGCCAGACCCGGGGAGGGCGCACTGAAGCTTTCTTT.

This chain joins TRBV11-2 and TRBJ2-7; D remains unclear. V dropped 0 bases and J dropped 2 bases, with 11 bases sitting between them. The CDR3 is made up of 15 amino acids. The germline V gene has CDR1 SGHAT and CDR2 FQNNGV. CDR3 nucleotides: TGTGCCAGCAGCTTAGATCCCGGCCCTGCCTACGAGCAGTACTTC. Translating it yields CASSLDPGPAYEQYF.

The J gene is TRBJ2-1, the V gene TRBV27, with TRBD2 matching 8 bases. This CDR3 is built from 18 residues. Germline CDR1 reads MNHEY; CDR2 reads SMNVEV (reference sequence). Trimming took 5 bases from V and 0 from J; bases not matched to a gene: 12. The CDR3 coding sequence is TGTGCCAGCAGTCCACCCATTGGGAGCGGGAGCTCCTACAATGAGCAGTTCTTC. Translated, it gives CASSPPIGSGSSYNEQFF.

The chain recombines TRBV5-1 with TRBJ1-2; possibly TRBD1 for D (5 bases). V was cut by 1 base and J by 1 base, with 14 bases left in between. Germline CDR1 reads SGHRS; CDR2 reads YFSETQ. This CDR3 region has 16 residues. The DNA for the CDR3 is TGCGCCAGCAGCTTGAAGGGAGGGACTCGTAACTATGGCTACACCTTC. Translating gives CASSLKGGTRNYGYTF.

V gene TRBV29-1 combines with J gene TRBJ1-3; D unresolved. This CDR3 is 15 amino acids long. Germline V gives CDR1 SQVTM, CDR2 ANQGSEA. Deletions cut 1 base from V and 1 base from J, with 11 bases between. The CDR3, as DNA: TGCAGCGTTGAAGGAGATAGTTCGTCTGGAAACACCATATATTTT. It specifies CSVEGDSSSGNTIYF.

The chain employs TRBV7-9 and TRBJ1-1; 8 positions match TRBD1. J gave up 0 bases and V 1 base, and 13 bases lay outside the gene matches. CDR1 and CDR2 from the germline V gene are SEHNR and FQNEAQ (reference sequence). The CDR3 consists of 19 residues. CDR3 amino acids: CASSLGVLTGARLNTEAFF. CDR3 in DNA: TGTGCCAGCAGCTTAGGGGTATTGACAGGGGCACGGCTGAACACTGAAGCTTTCTTT.

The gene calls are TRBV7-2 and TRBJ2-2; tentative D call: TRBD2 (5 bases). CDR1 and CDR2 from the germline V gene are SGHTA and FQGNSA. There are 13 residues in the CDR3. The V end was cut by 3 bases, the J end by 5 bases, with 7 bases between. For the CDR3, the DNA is TGTGCCAGCAGCTTCCCGGGAACCGGGGAGCTGTTTTTT. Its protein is CASSFPGTGELFF.

The CDR3 protein is CASSRDAADTQYF. CDR3 nucleotide sequence: TGCGCCAGCAGCCGAGATGCGGCAGATACGCAGTATTTT. The rearrangement links TRBV4-1 to TRBJ2-3; no clear D gene. The length of the CDR3 is 13 residues. V dropped 4 bases and J dropped 4 bases, with 9 bases sitting between them. The germline gives CDR1 MGHRA, CDR2 YSYEKL.

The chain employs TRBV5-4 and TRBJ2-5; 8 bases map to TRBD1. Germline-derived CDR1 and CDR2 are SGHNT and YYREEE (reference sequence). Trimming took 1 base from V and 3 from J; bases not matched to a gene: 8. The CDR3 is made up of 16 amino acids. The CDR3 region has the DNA TGTGCCAGCAGCTTGCGTCTGACAGGGGACGAAGAGACCCAGTACTTC. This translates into CASSLRLTGDEETQYF.

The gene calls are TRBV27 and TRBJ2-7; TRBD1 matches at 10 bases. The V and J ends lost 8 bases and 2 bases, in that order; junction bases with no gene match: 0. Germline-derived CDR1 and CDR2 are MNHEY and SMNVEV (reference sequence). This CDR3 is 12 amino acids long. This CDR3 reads CASGTGAYEQYF. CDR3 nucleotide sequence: TGTGCCAGCGGGACAGGGGCCTACGAGCAGTACTTC.

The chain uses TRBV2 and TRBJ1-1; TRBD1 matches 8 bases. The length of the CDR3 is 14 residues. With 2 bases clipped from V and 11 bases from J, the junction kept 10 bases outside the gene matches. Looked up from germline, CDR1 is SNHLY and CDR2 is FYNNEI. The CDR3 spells CASSELGQGATAFF. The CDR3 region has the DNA TGTGCCAGCAGTGAATTAGGGCAGGGGGCGACTGCTTTCTTT.

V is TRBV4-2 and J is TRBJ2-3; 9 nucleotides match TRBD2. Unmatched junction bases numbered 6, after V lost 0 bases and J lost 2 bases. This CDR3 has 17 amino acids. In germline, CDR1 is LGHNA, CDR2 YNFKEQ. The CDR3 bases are TGTGCCAGCAGCCAAGATTGGAGCGGGAGGAACACAGATACGCAGTATTTT. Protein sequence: CASSQDWSGRNTDTQYF.

CDR3 region: CASRALDRYQETQYF. The DNA for the CDR3 is TGTGCCAGCCGGGCGCTAGACAGGTACCAAGAGACCCAGTACTTC. The chain has TRBV6-5 and TRBJ2-5, with D perhaps TRBD1 (6 bases). V gave up 8 bases and J gave up 0 bases, with 16 bases separating them. Germline V gives CDR1 MNHEY, CDR2 SVGAGI. This CDR3 has 15 amino acids.

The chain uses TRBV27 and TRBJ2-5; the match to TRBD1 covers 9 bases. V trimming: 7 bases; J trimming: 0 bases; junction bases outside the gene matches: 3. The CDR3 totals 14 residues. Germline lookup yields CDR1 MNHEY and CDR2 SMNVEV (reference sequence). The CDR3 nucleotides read TGTGCCAGCAAACAGGGGGCTTACCAAGAGACCCAGTACTTC. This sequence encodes CASKQGAYQETQYF.

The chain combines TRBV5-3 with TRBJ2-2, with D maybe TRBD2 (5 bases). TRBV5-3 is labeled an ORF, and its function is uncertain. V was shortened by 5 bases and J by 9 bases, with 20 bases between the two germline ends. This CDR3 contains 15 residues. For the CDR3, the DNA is TGTGCCAGAAGAAACCGCCCACTAGTGAACTGGGAGCTGTTTTTT. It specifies CARRNRPLVNWELFF.

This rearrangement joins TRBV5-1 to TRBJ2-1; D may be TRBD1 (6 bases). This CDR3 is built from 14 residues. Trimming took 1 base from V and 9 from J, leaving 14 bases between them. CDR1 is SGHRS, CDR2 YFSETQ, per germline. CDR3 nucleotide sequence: TGCGCCAGCAGCTTGATCCCCACCAGGGGTGAGCAGTTCTTC. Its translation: CASSLIPTRGEQFF.

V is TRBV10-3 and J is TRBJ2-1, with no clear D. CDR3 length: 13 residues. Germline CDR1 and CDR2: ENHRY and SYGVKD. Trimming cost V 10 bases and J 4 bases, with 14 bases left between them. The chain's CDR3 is CASSPDQYNEQFF. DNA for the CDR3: TGTGCCAGCAGCCCTGACCAGTACAATGAGCAGTTCTTC.

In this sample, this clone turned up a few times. The CDR3 coding sequence is TGTGCCAGCAGCTTCGGAGATTCACCCCTCCACTTT. This encodes CASSFGDSPLHF. The chain is built from TRBV7-9 and TRBJ1-6; D unresolved. The CDR3 spans 12 residues. The germline V gene encodes CDR1 SEHNR and CDR2 FQNEAQ (reference sequence). Trimming took off 3 bases at V and 8 bases at J, with 5 bases between the two ends. The complete variable domain, with remaining parts taken from reference TRBV7-9 and TRBJ1-6, reads DTGVSQNPRHKITKRGQNVTFRCDPISEHNRLYWYRQTLGQGPEFLTYFQNEAQLEKSRLLSDRFSAERPKGSFSTLEIQRTEQGDSAMYLCASSFGDSPLHFGNGTRLTVT.

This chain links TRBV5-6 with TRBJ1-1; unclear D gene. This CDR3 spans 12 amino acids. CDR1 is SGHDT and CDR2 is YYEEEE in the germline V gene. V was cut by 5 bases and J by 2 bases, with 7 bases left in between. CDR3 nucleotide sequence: TGTGCCAGCAGGGTCCTAAACACTGAAGCTTTCTTT. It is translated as CASRVLNTEAFF.